Sequencing of this T cell receptor beta chain was carried out in a study of Graves' ophthalmopathy and Graves' hyperthyroidism (dated by TCRdb to 2016 to 2018). A note on the overall study: Peripheral blood was collected at initial diagnosis, before any treatment. TCR beta repertoire signatures were used to distinguish Graves' ophthalmopathy from Graves' hyperthyroidism and to predict progression to ophthalmopathy. In total, some 130 blood samples were TCR-sequenced: some 40 ophthalmopathy, some 80 hyperthyroidism and approximately 17 hyperthyroidism-to-ophthalmopathy patients. To explore V-J signatures distinguishing ophthalmopathy from hyperthyroidism, a discovery set of roughly 98 patients (43 ophthalmopathy, 55 to 60 stable hyperthyroidism) was enrolled. An independent validation cohort was composed of roughly 19 hyperthyroidism patients and around 16 patients who later progressed from hyperthyroidism to ophthalmopathy. T-cell repertoires of thyroid tissue and blood were compared in six hyperthyroidism patients. After sampling, hyperthyroidism patients received methimazole starting at 30 mg daily, and ophthalmopathy patients received high-dose intravenous methylprednisolone.

This clonotype occurred many times. Its cognate antigen has yet to be identified. Base quality data are lacking; no much larger clone is found one base away. Beyond this particular receptor, the publication reports: No statistical method was used to predetermine the sample size, and group allocation was not hidden from the investigators. In validation, the model predicted ophthalmopathy progression with over 60% sensitivity and 72.22% specificity; fewer than 15 predicted patients were CT-confirmed with GO in a median of about 6.2 months. In cross-validation, the 13-signature model distinguished ophthalmopathy from stable hyperthyroidism with about 90% sensitivity and about 84% specificity, and in the test set the corresponding values were roughly 80% and 76%. Most expanded thyroid clonotypes with frequency above 0.001 were also detected in blood, suggesting blood repertoires may reflect the thyroid immune response.

Ophthalmopathy patients had moderately to severely active disease, Clinical Activity Score of at least 3, NOSPECS grade of at least 4, and disease duration under 3 months. Patients with other autoimmune diseases, uncontrolled infections, pregnancy or lactation were excluded from the study. Clinical symptoms, serum thyroxine, TRAb, thyroid ultrasound and orbital computed tomography formed the basis of the diagnosis. Using Ficoll-Paque density gradient centrifugation, PBMCs were isolated from 9.5 to 10 ml of fresh peripheral blood. Total RNA was extracted with Trizol reagent and quality-checked on an Agilent 2100 Bioanalyzer. The CDR3 covers 19 residues, taking in both the cysteine and the phenylalanine. Only the CDR3 DNA is retained, 57 bases long and in frame from the first base. Trimming removed 5 bases from V and 6 bases from J; the gene matches leave 19 bases unexplained. From a lookup of the germline V gene (reference sequence), CDR1 and CDR2 are MNHNY and SVGAGI.

For repertoire sequencing, TCR beta CDR3 regions were amplified from RNA transcripts. A first-round RT-PCR used HTBI primers with the Qiagen OneStep RT-PCR kit, followed by a second-round multiplex PCR, size selection and purification. Libraries were sequenced paired-end with 100 bp reads on an Illumina HiSeq2000. In the original analysis: SOAPnuke was used to process the reads, removing any read that contained adapters or uncalled bases, had a mean Phred below 15, or lacked an exact match to the constant primer or identifier. COPE v1.2.5 was used to merge high-quality paired reads. Unique nucleotide sequences were defined as clonotypes and aligned to IMGT TRB V, D and J references using MiTCR v1.1. The analysis was limited to V-J combinations with a frequency above 0.0001, which together covered approximately 99% of repertoires. A TCR clonal expansion and chaos score per V-J combination was defined as the ratio of F50 clonal expansion to chaos observed in the TCRdist matrix. Welch's t-statistics and random forest were used to reduce the features to approximately 13 V-J combinations, which were then used as input to a naive Bayes classifier. The Morisita-Horn index was used to measure how similar the thyroid and blood repertoires were. TCRdb applied fastp at Q25 and MiXCR to the public reads, then kept only in-frame beta chains. Each entry is one CDR3 protein sequence, shown with its most common DNA and genes. These V and J calls derive from TCRdb rather than the authors' analysis. The sample table holds about 660,000 distinct CDR3 sequences, of which about two fifths were seen once. The ten biggest clones cover roughly 3.5% of the sample.

The TCR was taken from an adult man with Graves' ophthalmopathy. The sample was peripheral blood. Recombination joined TRBV6-6 with TRBJ1-4, with TRBD1 matching 9 junction bases. The DNA sequence is TGTGCCAGCAGTAAACACAGGGGGCGAGTCGTCCACCCGGATGAAAAACTGTTTTTT. The resulting protein is CASSKHRGRVVHPDEKLFF.